The entry that follows covers one TCR beta chain sequence. The antigen remains undetermined. This specimen comes from a study of cytomegalovirus exposure and HLA in healthy donors. General study findings and limits: Associated with cytomegalovirus, according to the listing, were 164 TCR beta chains.

The CDR3 extends over 12 amino acids. Germline V gives CDR1 MNHNY, CDR2 SVGAGI (reference sequence). Trimming cost V 1 base and J 7 bases, with 7 bases left between them. Some clones are missing from TCRdb's copy, which holds only in-frame ones; the method was immunoSEQ multiplex PCR. Of fewer than 95,000 clones listed, about four fifths are singletons. The source is a woman between 18 and 30 years old in good health and CMV-seropositive. The specimen sequenced was PBMCs. This chain connects TRBV6-6 to TRBJ1-2; no definite D call. CDR3 loop: CASSYLARGYTF. CDR3 sequence (DNA): TGTGCCAGCAGTTACTTAGCGCGTGGCTACACCTTC.